This T cell receptor (beta chain) was sequenced during a study of OX40 agonist ivuxolimab in advanced cancers. The overall study: A male proportion of 70% to 90% was recorded, with mean age approximately 60 years and range 23 to 79. General study findings and limits: Clones of CD4+ and CD8+ blood T cells grew by week 6 at doses of 0.1 to 3.0 mg/kg. Among expanded peripheral T cells, antigen specificity went undetermined.

With autoimmune disease history or systemic immunosuppression, patients were excluded. This CDR3 contains 17 residues. Trimming cost V 3 bases and J 0 bases, with 15 bases left between them. Germline loops: CDR1 SNHLY, CDR2 FYNNEI. Profiling relied on immunoSEQ multiplex PCR, and the TCRdb table lists in-frame clones only, not all of them. This sample yields some 34,000 clones, of which about four fifths are seen a single time; approximately 12% belongs to the top ten. This clone was counted a single time. Its antigen is not identified. This specimen consisted of CD4+ or CD8+ T cells sorted from blood, obtained in a trial of the OX40 agonist ivuxolimab. The sequence was obtained from an adult with an advanced solid tumor such as melanoma, head and neck, liver or kidney cancer. The chain uses TRBV2 and TRBJ1-3, with D possibly TRBD1 on 6 matching bases. CDR3 nucleotides: TGTGCCAGCAGTGAGGGGTTGGGACATAGCTCTGGAAACACCATATATTTT. Protein product: CASSEGLGHSSGNTIYF.